Shown below are 4 T cell receptor beta chains from a single sample sequenced in a study of blood T cell repertoires in COVID-19. Produced via immunoSEQ multiplex PCR; TCRdb's table is partial and in-frame only. The sample shows around 200,000 clones, 75% to 90% of them seen only once. Input material: PBMCs or T cells enriched from blood (not recorded which). Every receptor here comes from a young man who had recovered from COVID-19.

The chain carries TRBV27 and TRBJ2-7; 10 bases line up with TRBD1. Germline trimming cut 5 bases from V and 2 bases from J; bases unmatched to any gene: 6. This CDR3 contains 15 residues. Looked up from germline, CDR1 is MNHEY and CDR2 is SMNVEV (reference sequence). The CDR3 sequence is CASSPGTGATYEQYF. The CDR3 DNA is TGTGCCAGCAGTCCCGGGACAGGGGCCACCTACGAGCAGTACTTC.

The chain couples TRBV3-1 (or the pseudogene TRBV3-2) to TRBJ2-6, with D unresolved. The CDR3 has 15 amino acids. The V gene's germline CDR1 is LGHDT and CDR2 YNNKEL (reference sequence). The ends were cut back, 4 bases at V and 0 bases at J, with 7 bases in the middle. CDR3 sequence reads: CASSRDSSGANVLTF. The CDR3 DNA reads TGTGCCAGCAGCCGTGACTCCTCTGGGGCCAACGTCCTGACTTTC.

J is TRBJ2-3 and V is TRBV19; 12 bases line up with TRBD1. V shed 6 bases, J shed 5 bases, and the junction held 12 bases outside the gene matches. The CDR3 has 17 amino acids. Per germline, CDR1 LNHDA and CDR2 SQIVND (reference sequence). The CDR3 protein is CASRNLPGTGGGDTQYF. CDR3 bases: TGTGCCAGTAGAAATCTACCCGGGACAGGGGGCGGAGATACGCAGTATTTT.

The V and J genes are TRBV27 and TRBJ2-7; 8 bases map to TRBD1. Germline V CDR1 and CDR2: MNHEY, SMNVEV (reference sequence). The CDR3 sequence is 13 residues long. V lost 3 bases to trimming and J lost 2 bases; unmatched junction nucleotides: 0. The CDR3 loop is CASSLDRAYEQYF. DNA of the CDR3: TGTGCCAGCAGTTTGGACAGGGCCTACGAGCAGTACTTC.